This TCR beta chain emerged from a study of blood T cell repertoires in COVID-19. Overall study context: Spain, Italy and the United States supplied samples that represented acute and convalescent COVID-19.

TCRdb keeps only in-frame clones here, not all; method: immunoSEQ multiplex PCR. The sample lists under 300,000 clones, approximately 82% occurring once. This CDR3 has 12 residues. V gave up 2 bases and J gave up 5 bases, with 6 bases separating them. Germline CDR1 reads MNHEY; CDR2 reads SVGEGT. Participants were aged about 18 to 100 years, lived in under 25 US areas, and enrolled virtually. This sequence joins TRBV6-2 or TRBV6-3 and TRBJ1-2, with no clear D. The origin of this receptor is a man aged 40-55 years who had recovered from COVID-19. The sequenced material came from PBMCs or T cells enriched from blood (not recorded which). CDR3 sequence: CASSYGEYGYTF. CDR3 bases: TGTGCCAGCAGTTACGGAGAGTATGGCTACACCTTC.